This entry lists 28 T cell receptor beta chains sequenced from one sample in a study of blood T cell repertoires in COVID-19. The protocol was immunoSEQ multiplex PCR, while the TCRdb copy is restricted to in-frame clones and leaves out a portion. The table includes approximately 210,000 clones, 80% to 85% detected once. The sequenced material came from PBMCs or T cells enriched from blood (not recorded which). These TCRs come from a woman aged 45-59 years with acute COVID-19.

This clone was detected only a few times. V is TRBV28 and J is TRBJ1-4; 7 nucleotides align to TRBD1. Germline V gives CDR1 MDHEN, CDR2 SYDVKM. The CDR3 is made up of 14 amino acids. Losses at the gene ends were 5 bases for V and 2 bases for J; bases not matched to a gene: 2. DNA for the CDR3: TGTGCCAGCAGTCGAGGGGGCACTAATGAAAAACTGTTTTTT. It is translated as CASSRGGTNEKLFF.

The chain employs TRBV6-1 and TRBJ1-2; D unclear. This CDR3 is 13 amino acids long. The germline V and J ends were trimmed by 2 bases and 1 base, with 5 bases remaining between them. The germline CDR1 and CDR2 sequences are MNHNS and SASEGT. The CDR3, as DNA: TGTGCCAGCAGTGAACTCAGTAACTATGGCTACACCTTC. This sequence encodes CASSELSNYGYTF.

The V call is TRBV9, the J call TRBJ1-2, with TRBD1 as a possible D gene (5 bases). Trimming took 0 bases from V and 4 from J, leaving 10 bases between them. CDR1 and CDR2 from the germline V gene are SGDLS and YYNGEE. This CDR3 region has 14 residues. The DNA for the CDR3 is TGTGCCAGCAGCGTAGGTCAGGGTAGCTATGGCTACACCTTC. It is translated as CASSVGQGSYGYTF.

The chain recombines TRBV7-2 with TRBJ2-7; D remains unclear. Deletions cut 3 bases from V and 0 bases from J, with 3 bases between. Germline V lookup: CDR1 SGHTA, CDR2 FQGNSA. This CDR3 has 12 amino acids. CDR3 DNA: TGTGCCAGCAGCTTTAACTCCTACGAGCAGTACTTC. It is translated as CASSFNSYEQYF.

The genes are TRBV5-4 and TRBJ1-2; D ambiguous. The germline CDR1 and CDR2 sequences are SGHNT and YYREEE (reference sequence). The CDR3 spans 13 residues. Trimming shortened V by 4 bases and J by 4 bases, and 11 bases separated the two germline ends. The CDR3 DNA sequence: TGTGCCAGCAGCGTACCAGGAACCTATGGCTACACCTTC. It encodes CASSVPGTYGYTF. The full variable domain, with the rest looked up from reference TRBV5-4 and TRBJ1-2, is ETGVTQSPTHLIKTRGQQVTLRCSSQSGHNTVSWYQQALGQGPQFIFQYYREEENGRGNFPPRFSGLQFPNYSSELNVNALELDDSALYLCASSVPGTYGYTFGSGTRLTVV.

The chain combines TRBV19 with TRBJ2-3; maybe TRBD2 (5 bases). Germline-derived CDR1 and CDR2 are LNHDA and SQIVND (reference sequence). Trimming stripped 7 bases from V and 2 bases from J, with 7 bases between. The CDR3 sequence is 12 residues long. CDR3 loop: CASTGYTDTQYF. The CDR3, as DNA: TGTGCCAGTACGGGGTACACAGATACGCAGTATTTT.

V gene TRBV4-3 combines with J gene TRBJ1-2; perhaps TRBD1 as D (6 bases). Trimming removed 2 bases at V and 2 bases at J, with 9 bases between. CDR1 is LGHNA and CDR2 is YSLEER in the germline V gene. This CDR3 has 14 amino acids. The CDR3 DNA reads TGCGCCAGCAGCCAATATCAGGGGAACTATGGCTACACCTTC. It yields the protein CASSQYQGNYGYTF.

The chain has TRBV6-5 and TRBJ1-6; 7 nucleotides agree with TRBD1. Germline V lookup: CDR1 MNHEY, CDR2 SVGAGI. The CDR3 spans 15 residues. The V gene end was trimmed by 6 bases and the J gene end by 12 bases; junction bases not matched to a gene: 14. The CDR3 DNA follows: TGTGCCAGCAGCGATCTAGTACAGACAGGGAAACCCCTCCACTTT. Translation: CASSDLVQTGKPLHF.

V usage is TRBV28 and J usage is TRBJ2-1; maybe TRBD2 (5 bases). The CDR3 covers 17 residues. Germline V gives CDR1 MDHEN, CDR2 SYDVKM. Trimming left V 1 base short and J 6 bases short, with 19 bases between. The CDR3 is CASSLSRSAVLGNEQFF. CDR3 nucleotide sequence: TGTGCCAGCAGTTTATCCCGTAGCGCCGTATTGGGCAATGAGCAGTTCTTC.

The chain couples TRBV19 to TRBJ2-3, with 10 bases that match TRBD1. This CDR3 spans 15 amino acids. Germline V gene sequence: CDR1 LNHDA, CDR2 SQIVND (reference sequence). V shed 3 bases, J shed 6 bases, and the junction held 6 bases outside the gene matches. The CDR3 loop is CASSIGQGVGDTQYF. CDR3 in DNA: TGTGCCAGTAGTATCGGACAGGGGGTAGGGGATACGCAGTATTTT.

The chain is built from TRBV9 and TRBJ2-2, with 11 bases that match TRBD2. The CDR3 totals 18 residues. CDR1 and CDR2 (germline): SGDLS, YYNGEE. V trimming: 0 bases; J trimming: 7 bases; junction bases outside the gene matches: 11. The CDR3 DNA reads TGTGCCAGCAGCGTAGTGGCTCTAGCGGGGGGACCGGGCGGGGAGCTGTTTTTT. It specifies CASSVVALAGGPGGELFF.

In DNA form, the CDR3 reads TGTGCCAGCACCACAGGGGGCTCTGGGGCCAACGTCCTGACTTTC. This gives the protein CASTTGGSGANVLTF. The chain employs TRBV27 and TRBJ2-6; 8 bases are shared with TRBD1. In germline, CDR1 is MNHEY, CDR2 SMNVEV (reference sequence). Unmatched junction bases numbered 2, after V lost 7 bases and J lost 0 bases. There are 15 residues in the CDR3.

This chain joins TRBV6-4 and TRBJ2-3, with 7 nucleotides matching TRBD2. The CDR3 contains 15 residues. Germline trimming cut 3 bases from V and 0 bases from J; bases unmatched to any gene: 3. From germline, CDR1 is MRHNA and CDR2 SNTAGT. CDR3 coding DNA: TGTGCCAGCAGTGAGGGGGGGTCGAGCACAGATACGCAGTATTTT. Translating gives CASSEGGSSTDTQYF.

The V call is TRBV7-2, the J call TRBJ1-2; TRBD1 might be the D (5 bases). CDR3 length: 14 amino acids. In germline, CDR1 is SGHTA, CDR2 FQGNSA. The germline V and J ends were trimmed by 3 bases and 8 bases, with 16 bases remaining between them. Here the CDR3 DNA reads TGTGCCAGCAGCTTGGCCAGGGAAGGGCGAGGCTACACCTTC. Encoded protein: CASSLAREGRGYTF. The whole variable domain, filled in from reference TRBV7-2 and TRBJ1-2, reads GAGVSQSPSNKVTEKGKDVELRCDPISGHTALYWYRQSLGQGLEFLIYFQGNSAPDKSGLPSDRFSAERTGGSVSTLTIQRTQQEDSAVYLCASSLAREGRGYTFGSGTRLTVV.

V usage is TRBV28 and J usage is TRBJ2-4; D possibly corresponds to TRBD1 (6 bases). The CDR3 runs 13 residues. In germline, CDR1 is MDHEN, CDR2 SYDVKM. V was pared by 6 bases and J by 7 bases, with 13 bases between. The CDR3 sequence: CASRTQGGNIQYF. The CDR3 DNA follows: TGTGCCAGCAGGACTCAAGGGGGTAACATTCAGTACTTC.

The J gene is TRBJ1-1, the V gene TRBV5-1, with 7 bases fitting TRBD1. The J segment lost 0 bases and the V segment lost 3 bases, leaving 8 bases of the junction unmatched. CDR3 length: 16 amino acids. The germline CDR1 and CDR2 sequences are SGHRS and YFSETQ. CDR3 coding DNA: TGCGCCAGCAGCTCAACCACCGGGACAGTGAACACTGAAGCTTTCTTT. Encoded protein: CASSSTTGTVNTEAFF.

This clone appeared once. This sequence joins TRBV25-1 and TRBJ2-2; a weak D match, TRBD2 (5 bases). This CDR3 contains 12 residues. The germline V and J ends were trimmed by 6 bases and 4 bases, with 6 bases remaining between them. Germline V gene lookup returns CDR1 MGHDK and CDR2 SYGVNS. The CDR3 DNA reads TGTGCCAGCAGGGGGAGCACCGGGGAGCTGTTTTTT. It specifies CASRGSTGELFF.

The CDR3 reads CSVIPIGGDYNEQFF. The CDR3 DNA sequence: TGCAGCGTGATCCCCATAGGCGGGGACTACAATGAGCAGTTCTTC. The chain combines TRBV29-1 with TRBJ2-1; weak D call: TRBD2 (6 bases). The germline gives CDR1 SQVTM, CDR2 ANQGSEA. The CDR3 sequence is 15 residues long. Trimming took off 6 bases at V and 3 bases at J, with 18 bases between the two ends.

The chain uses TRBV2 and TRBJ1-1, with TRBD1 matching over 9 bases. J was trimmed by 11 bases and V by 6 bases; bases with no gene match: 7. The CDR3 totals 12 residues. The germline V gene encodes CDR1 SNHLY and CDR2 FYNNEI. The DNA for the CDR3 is TGTGCCAGCAGCCCCCGGGACAGGGAGGCTTTCTTT. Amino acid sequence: CASSPRDREAFF.

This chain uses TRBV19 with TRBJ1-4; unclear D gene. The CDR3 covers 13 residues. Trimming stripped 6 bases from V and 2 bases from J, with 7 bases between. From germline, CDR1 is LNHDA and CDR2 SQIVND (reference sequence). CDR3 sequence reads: CASRHLTNEKLFF. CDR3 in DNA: TGTGCCAGTAGACACCTTACTAATGAAAAACTGTTTTTT.

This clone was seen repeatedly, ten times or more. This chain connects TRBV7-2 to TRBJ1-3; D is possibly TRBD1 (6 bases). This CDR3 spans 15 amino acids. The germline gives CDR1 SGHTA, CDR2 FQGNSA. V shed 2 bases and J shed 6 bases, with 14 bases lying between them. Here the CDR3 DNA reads TGTGCCAGCAGCTTAAAGTTGGCAGGGGCAAACACCATATATTTT. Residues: CASSLKLAGANTIYF.

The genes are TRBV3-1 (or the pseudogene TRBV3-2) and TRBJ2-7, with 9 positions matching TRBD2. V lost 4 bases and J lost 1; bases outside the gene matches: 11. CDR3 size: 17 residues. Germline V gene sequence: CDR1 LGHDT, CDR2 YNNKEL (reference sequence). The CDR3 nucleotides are TGTGCCAGCAGCCTCCATATAAGGCGGGAGGGTTCCTACGAGCAGTACTTC. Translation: CASSLHIRREGSYEQYF.

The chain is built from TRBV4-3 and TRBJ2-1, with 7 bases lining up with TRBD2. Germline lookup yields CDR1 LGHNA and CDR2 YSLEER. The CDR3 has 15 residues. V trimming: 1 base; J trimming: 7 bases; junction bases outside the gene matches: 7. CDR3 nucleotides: TGCGCCAGCAGCCAAGTATGGGCGGGAGCAAATGAGCAGTTCTTC. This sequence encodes CASSQVWAGANEQFF.

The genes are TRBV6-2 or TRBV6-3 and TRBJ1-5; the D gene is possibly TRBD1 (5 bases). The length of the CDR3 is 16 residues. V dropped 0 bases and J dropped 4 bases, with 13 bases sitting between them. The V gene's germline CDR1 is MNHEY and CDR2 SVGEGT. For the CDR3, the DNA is TGTGCCAGCAGTTACTCCACCACCTCAGGGAATCAGCCCCAGCATTTT. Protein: CASSYSTTSGNQPQHF.

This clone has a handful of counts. The CDR3 coding sequence is TGTGCCAGCAGCCGTGGCGGGAGGGGTACAGATACGCAGTATTTT. Encoded protein: CASSRGGRGTDTQYF. The gene calls are TRBV7-9 and TRBJ2-3; TRBD2 aligns across 9 bases. Germline CDR1 and CDR2: SEHNR and FQNEAQ (reference sequence). The CDR3 spans 15 residues. V trimming: 5 bases; J trimming: 3 bases; junction bases outside the gene matches: 6.

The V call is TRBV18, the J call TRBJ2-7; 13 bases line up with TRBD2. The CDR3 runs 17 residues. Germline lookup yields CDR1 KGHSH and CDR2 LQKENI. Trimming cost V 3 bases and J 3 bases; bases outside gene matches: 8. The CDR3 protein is CASSPFGLAGADYEQYF. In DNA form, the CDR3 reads TGTGCCAGCTCACCCTTCGGACTAGCGGGGGCCGACTACGAGCAGTACTTC.

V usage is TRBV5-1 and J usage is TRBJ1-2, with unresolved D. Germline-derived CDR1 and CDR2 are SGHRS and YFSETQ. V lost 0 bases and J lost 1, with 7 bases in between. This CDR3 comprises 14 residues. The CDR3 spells CASSLDPGNYGYTF. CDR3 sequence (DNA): TGCGCCAGCAGCTTGGATCCCGGTAACTATGGCTACACCTTC.

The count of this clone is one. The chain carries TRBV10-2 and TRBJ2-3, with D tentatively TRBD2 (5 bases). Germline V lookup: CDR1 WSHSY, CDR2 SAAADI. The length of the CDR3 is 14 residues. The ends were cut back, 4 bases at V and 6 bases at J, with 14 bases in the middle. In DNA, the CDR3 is TGCGCCAGCAGTGGTGTGCGGGCGTGGGATACGCAGTATTTT. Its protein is CASSGVRAWDTQYF.